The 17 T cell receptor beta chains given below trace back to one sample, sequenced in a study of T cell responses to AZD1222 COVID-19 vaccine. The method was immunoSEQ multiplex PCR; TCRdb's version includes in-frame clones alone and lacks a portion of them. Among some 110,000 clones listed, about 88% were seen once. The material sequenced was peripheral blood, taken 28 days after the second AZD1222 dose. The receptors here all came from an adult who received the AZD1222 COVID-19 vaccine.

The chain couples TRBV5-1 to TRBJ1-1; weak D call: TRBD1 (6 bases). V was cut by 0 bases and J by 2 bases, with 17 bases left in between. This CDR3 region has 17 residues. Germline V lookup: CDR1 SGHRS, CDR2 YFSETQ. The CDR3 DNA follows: TGCGCCAGCAGCTTGGAACCTCAGGGGACTACCAACACTGAAGCTTTCTTT. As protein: CASSLEPQGTTNTEAFF.

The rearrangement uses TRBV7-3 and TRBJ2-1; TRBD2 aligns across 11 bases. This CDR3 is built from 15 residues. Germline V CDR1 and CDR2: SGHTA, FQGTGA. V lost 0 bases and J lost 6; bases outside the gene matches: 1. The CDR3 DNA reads TGTGCCAGCAGCTTAACTAGCGGGGGGGCCAATGAGCAGTTCTTC. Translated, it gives CASSLTSGGANEQFF.

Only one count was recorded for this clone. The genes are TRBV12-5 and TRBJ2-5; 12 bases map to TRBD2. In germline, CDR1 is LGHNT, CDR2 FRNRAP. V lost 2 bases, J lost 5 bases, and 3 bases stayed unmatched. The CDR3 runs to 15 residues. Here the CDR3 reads CASGLPSGGAETQYF. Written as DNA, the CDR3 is TGTGCTAGTGGTTTGCCTAGCGGGGGGGCTGAGACCCAGTACTTC.

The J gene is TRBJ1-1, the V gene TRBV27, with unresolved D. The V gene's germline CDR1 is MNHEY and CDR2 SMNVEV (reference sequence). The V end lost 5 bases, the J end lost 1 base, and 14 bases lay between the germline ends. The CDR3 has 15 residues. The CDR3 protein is CASSRVSVPNTEAFF. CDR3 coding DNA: TGTGCCAGCAGTCGGGTATCCGTCCCGAACACTGAAGCTTTCTTT.

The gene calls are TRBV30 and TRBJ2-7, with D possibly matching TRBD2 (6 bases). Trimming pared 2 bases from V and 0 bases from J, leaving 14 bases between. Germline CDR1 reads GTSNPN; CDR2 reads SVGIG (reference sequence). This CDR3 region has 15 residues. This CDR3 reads CAWSSIAESSYEQYF. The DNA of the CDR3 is TGTGCCTGGAGTTCTATAGCGGAGAGCTCCTACGAGCAGTACTTC.

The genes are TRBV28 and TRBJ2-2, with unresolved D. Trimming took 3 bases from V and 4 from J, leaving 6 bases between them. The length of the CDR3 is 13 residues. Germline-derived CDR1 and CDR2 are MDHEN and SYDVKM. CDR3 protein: CASSFPATGELFF. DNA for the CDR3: TGTGCCAGCAGTTTTCCGGCCACCGGGGAGCTGTTTTTT.

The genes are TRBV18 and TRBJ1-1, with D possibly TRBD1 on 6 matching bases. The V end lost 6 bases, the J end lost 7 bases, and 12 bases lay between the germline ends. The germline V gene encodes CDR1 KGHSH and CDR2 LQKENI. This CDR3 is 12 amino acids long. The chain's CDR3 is CASSGGQNEAFF. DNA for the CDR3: TGTGCCAGCTCGGGGGGGCAGAATGAAGCTTTCTTT. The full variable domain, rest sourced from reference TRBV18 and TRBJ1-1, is NAGVMQNPRHLVRRRGQEARLRCSPMKGHSHVYWYRQLPEEGLKFMVYLQKENIIDESGMPKERFSAEFPKEGPSILRIQQVVRGDSAAYFCASSGGQNEAFFGQGTRLTVV.

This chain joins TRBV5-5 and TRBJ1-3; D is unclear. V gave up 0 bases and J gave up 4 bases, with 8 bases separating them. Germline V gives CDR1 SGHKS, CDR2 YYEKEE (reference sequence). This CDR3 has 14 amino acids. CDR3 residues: CASSLGVGGNTIYF. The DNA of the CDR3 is TGTGCCAGCAGCTTGGGGGTTGGCGGAAACACCATATATTTT.

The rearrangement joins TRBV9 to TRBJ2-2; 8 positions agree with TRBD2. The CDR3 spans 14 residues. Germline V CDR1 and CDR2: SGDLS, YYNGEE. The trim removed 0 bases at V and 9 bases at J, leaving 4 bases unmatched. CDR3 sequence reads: CASSVAAGGRELFF. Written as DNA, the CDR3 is TGTGCCAGCAGCGTAGCCGCGGGGGGCCGGGAGCTGTTTTTT.

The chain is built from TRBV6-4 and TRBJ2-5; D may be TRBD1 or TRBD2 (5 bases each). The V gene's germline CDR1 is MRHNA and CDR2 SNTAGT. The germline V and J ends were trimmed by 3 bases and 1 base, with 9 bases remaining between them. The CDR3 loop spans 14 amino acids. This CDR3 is CASSERGGQETQYF. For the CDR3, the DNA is TGTGCCAGCAGTGAGAGGGGCGGCCAAGAGACCCAGTACTTC.

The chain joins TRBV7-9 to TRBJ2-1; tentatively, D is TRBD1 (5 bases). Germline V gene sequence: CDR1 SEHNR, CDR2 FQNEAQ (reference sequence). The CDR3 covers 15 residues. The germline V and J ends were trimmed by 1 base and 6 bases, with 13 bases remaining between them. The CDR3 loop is CASSLDVGVGNEQFF. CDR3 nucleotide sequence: TGTGCCAGCAGCTTAGATGTAGGGGTTGGCAATGAGCAGTTCTTC.

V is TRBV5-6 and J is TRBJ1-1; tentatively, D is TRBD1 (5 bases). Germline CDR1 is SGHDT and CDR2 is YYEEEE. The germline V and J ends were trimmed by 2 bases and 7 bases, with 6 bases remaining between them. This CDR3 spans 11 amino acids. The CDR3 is CASSLQVEAFF. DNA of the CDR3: TGTGCCAGCAGCTTACAGGTTGAAGCTTTCTTT.

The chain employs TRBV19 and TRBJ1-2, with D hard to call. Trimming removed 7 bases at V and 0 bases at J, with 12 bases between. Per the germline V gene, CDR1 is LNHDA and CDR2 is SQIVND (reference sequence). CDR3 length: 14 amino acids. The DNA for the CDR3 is TGTGCCAGTACCTTGGGAGGGACTAACTATGGCTACACCTTC. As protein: CASTLGGTNYGYTF. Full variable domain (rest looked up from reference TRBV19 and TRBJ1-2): DGGITQSPKYLFRKEGQNVTLSCEQNLNHDAMYWYRQDPGQGLRLIYYSQIVNDFQKGDIAEGYSVSREKKESFPLTVTSAQKNPTAFYLCASTLGGTNYGYTFGSGTRLTVV.

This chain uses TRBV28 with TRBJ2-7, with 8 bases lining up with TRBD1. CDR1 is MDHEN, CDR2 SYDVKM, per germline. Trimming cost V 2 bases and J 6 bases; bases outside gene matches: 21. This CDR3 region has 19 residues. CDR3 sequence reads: CASSLPPDRVLSLPPEQYF. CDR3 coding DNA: TGTGCCAGCAGTTTACCCCCGGACAGGGTTTTAAGTCTGCCCCCCGAGCAGTACTTC.

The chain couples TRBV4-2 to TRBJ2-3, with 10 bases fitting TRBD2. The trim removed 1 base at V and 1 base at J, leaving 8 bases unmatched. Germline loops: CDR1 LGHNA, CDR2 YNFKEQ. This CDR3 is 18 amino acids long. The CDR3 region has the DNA TGTGCCAGCAGCCAAGGGACTAGCGGAAGTGTTGGCACAGATACGCAGTATTTT. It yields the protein CASSQGTSGSVGTDTQYF.

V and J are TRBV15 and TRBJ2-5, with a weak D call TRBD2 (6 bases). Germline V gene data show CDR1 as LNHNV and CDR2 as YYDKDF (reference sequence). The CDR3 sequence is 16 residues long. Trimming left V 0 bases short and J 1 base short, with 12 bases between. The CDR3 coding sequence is TGTGCCACCAGCAGAGATTTATCGGGAGTCCAAGAGACCCAGTACTTC. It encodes CATSRDLSGVQETQYF.

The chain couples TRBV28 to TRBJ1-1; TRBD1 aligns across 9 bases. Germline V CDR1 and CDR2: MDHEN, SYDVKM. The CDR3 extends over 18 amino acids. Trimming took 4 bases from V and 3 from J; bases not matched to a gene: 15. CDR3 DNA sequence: TGTGCCAGCAGTTCGCCGGGACAGGGAGGAACTTACCACACTGAAGCTTTCTTT. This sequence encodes CASSSPGQGGTYHTEAFF.